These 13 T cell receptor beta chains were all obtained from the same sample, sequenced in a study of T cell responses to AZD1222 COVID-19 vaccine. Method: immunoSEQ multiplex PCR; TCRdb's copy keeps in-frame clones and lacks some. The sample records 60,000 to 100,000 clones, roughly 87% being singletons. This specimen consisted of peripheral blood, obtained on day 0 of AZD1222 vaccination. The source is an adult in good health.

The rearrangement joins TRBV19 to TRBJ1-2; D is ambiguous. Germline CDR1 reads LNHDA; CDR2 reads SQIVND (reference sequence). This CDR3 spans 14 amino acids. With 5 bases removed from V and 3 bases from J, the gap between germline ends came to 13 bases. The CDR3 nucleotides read TGTGCCAGTAGTGCGCCGGCAGTGGACTATGGCTACACCTTC. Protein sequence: CASSAPAVDYGYTF.

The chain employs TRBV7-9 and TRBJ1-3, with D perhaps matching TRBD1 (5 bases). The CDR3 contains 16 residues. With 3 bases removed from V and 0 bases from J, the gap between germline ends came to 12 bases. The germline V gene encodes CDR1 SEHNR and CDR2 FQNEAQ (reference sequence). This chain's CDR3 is CASSFDTGNSGNTIYF. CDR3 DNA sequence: TGTGCCAGCAGCTTTGATACAGGCAACTCTGGAAACACCATATATTTT. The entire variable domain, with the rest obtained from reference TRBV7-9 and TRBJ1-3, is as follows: DTGVSQNPRHKITKRGQNVTFRCDPISEHNRLYWYRQTLGQGPEFLTYFQNEAQLEKSRLLSDRFSAERPKGSFSTLEIQRTEQGDSAMYLCASSFDTGNSGNTIYFGEGSWLTVV.

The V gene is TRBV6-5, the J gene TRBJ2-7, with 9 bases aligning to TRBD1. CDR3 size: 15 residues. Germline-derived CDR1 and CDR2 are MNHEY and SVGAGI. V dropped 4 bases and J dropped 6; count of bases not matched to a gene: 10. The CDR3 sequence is CASSSPGTGHGEQYF. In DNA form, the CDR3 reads TGTGCCAGCAGTTCCCCCGGGACAGGGCACGGCGAGCAGTACTTC.

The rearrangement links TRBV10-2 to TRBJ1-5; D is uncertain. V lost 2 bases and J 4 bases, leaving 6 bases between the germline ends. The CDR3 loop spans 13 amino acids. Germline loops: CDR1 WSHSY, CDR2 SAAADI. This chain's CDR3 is CASSEAPNQPQHF. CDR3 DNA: TGCGCCAGCAGTGAGGCACCAAATCAGCCCCAGCATTTT.

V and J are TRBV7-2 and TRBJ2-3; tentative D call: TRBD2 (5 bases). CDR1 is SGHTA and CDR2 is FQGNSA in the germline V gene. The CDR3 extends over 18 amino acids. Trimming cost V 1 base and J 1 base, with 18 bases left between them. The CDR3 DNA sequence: TGTGCCAGCAGCTTAGTAGCCGCTGGAGGACCACGCACAGATACGCAGTATTTT. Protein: CASSLVAAGGPRTDTQYF.

CDR3 loop: CASSLAQGETQYF. DNA of the CDR3: TGTGCCAGCAGCCTGGCACAGGGAGAGACCCAGTACTTC. This rearrangement joins TRBV7-3 to TRBJ2-5; possible D gene TRBD1, 6 bases. Between the trimmed V and J ends, which lost 5 bases and 4 bases, there was a span of 11 bases. Germline CDR1 and CDR2: SGHTA and FQGTGA. This CDR3 is 13 amino acids long.

DNA of the CDR3: TGTGCCAGTAGCAACACTCGGAGCTCTGGGGCCAACGTCCTGACTTTC. This codes for CASSNTRSSGANVLTF. The rearrangement links TRBV19 to TRBJ2-6; no clear D. CDR3 size: 16 residues. The V gene lost 6 bases and the J gene lost 0 bases, with 12 bases spanning the gap. Germline V lookup: CDR1 LNHDA, CDR2 SQIVND (reference sequence).

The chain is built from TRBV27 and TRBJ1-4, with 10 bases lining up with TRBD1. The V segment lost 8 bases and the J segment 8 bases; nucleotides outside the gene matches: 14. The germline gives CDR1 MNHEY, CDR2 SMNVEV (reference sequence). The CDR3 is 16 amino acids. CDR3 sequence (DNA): TGTGCCAGCTCCCGGGACAGGGGAGGTGGGAACGAAAAACTGTTTTTT. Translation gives CASSRDRGGGNEKLFF.

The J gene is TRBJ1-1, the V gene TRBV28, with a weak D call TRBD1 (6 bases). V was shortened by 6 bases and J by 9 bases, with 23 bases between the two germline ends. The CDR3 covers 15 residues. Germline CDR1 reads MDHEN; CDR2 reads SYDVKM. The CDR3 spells CASSHSLGQSNQAFF. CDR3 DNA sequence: TGTGCCAGCAGCCACTCTCTGGGACAATCCAATCAAGCTTTCTTT.

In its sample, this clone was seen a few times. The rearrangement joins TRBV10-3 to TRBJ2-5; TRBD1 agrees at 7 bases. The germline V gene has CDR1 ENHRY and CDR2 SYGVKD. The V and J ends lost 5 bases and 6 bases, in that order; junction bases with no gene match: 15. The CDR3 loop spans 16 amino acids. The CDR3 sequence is CAISMTGPFVGQTQYF. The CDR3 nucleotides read TGTGCCATCAGTATGACAGGGCCGTTCGTGGGACAGACCCAGTACTTC.

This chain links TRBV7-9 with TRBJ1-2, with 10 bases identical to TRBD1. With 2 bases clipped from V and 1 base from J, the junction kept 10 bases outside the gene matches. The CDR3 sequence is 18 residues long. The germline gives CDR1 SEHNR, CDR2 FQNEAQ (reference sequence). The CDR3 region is CASSLSRRGQGDNYGYTF. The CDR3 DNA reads TGTGCCAGCAGCTTATCTAGGAGAGGACAGGGGGATAACTATGGCTACACCTTC. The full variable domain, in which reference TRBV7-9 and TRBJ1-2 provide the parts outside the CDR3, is DTGVSQNPRHKITKRGQNVTFRCDPISEHNRLYWYRQTLGQGPEFLTYFQNEAQLEKSRLLSDRFSAERPKGSFSTLEIQRTEQGDSAMYLCASSLSRRGQGDNYGYTFGSGTRLTVV.

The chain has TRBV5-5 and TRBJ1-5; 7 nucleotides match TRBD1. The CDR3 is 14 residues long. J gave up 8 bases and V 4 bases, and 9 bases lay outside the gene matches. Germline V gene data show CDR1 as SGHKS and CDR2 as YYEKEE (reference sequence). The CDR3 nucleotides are TGTGCCAGCAGCCGCATCCAGGGGGAGAAGCCCCAGCATTTT. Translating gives CASSRIQGEKPQHF.

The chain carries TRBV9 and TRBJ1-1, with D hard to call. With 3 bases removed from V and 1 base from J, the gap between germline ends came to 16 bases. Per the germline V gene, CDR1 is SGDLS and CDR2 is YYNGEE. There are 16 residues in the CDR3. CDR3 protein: CASSAGEVHTNTEAFF. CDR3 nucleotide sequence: TGTGCCAGCAGCGCCGGAGAGGTGCATACGAACACTGAAGCTTTCTTT.